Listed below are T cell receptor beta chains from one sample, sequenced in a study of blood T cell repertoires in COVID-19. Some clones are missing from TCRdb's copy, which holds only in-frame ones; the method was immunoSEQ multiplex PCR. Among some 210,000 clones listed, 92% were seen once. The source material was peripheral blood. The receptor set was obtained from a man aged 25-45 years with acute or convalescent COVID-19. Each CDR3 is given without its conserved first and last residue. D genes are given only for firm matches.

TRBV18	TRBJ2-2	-	ASSPVGVPGELF
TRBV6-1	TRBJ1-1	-	ASSEIRANTEAF
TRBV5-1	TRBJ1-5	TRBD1	ASSLDGQGNQPQH
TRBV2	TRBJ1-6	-	ASSVEAGVYNSPLH
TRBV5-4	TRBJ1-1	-	ASRSGETEAF
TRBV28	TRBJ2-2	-	ASSSVLQGKKSSTGELF
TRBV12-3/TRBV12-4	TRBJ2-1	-	ASRPQGYNEQF
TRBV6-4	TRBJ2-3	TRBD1	ASSDMGQGTTGVGTDTQY
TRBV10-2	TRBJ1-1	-	ASSLRTAEAF
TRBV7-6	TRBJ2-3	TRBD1	ASSLLTGQSDTQY
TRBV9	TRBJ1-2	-	ASREGGANYGYT
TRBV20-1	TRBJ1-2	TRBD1	SVTTGGGYT
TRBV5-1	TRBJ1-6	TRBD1	ASTLQGSYNSPLH
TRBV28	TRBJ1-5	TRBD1	ASRVFWGQGTDQPQH
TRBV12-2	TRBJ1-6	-	ASRQTGPTNSPLH
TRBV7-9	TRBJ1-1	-	ASSLGAGEAF
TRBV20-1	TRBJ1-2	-	SARDIYGYT
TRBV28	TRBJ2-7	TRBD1	ASSLGTGIYEQY
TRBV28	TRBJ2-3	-	ASNRDFLPDTQY
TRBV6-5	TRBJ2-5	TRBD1	ASSGTDQETQY
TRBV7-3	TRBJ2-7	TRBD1	ASSANGQAYEQY
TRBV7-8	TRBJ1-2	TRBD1	ASSLSGQGDYGYT
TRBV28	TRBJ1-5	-	ASSLLQGSNQPQH
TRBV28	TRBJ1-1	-	ASSPRGLMNTEAF
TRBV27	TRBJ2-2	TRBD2	ASSLGGGRTGELF
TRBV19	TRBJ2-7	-	ASSKRRGSYEQY
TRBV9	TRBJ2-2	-	ASSVTAADVGELF
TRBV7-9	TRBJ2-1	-	ASSLGVIAQF
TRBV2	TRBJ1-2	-	ASSDNSRRGYT
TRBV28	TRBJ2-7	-	ASSGTHRYYEQY
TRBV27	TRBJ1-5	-	ASSFEGVQPQH
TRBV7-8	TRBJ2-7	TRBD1	ASSTDRGAISYEQY
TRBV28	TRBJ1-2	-	ASSLSVTQGGYT
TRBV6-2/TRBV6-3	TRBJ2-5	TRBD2	ASSYPSGTRQETQY
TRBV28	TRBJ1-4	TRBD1	ASSLEGQGFNEKLF
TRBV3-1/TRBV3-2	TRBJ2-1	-	ASSQRAAGQHSYNEQF
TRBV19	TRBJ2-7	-	ASSITGTSEQY
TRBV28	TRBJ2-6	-	AIQLSGANVLT
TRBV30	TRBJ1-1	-	AWSGAGEAF
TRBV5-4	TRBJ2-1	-	ATLPGGVHNEQF
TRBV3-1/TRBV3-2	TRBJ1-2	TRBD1	ASSHTGTGTYGYT